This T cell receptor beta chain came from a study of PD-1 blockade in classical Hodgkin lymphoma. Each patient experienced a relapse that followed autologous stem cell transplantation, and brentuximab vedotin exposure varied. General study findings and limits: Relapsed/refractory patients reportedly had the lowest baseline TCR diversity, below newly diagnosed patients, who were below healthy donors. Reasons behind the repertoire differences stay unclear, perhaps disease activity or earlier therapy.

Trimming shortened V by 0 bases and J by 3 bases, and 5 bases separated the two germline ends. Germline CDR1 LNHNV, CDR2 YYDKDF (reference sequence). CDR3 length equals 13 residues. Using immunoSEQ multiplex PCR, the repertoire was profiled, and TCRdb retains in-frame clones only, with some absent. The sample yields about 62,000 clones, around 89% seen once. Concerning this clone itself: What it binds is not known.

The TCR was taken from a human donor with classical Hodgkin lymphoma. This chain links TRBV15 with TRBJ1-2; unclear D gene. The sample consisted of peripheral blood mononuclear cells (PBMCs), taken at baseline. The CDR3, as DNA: TGTGCCACCAGCAGAGAGGCAGACTATGGCTACACCTTC. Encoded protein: CATSREADYGYTF.